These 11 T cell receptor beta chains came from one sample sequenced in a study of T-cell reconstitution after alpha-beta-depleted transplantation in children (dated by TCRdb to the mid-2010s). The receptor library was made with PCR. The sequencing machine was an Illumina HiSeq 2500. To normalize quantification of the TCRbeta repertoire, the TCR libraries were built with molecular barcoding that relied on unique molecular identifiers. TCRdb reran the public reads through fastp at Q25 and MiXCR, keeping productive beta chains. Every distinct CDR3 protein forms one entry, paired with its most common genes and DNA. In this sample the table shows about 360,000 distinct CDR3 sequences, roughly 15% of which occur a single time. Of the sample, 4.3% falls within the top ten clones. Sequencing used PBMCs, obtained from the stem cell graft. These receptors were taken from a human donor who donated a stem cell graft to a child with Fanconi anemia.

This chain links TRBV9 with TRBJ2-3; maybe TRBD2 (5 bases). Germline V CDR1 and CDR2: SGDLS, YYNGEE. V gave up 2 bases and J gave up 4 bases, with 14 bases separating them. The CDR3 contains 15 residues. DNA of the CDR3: TGTGCCAGCAGCGTCGACGGGAACGGCGCAGATACGCAGTATTTT. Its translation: CASSVDGNGADTQYF.

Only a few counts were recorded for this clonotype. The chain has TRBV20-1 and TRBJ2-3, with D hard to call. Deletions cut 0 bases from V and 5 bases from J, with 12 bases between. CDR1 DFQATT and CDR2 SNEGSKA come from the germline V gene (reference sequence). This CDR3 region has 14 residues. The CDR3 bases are TGCAGTGCTAGAGATCCGGATCACGGAGATACGCAGTATTTT. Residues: CSARDPDHGDTQYF.

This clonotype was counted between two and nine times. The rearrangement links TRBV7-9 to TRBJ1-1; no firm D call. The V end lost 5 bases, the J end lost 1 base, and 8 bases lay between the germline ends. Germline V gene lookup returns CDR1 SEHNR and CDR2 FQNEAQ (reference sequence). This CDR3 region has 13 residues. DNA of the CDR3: TGTGCCAGCAGCAAGGGCCGGAACACTGAAGCTTTCTTT. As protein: CASSKGRNTEAFF.

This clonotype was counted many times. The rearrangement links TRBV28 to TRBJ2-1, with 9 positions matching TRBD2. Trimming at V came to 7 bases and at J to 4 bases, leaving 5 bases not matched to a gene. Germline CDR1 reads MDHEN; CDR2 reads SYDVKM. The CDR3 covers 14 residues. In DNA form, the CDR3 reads TGTGCCAGCAAGGGCGGGGGGGATTACAATGAGCAGTTCTTC. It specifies CASKGGGDYNEQFF.

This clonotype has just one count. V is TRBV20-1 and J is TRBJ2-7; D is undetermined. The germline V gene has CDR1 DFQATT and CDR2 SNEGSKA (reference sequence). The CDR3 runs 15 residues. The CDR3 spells CSARERAASLGERYV. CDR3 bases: TGCAGTGCTAGAGAAAGGGCAGCCTCCCTGGGCGAGCGGTACGTC.

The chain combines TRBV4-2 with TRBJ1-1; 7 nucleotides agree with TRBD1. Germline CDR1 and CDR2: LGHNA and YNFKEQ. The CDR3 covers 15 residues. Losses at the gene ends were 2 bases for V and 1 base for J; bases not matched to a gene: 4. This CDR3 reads CASSQNTGENTEAFF. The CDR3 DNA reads TGTGCCAGCAGCCAAAATACAGGGGAGAACACTGAAGCTTTCTTT.

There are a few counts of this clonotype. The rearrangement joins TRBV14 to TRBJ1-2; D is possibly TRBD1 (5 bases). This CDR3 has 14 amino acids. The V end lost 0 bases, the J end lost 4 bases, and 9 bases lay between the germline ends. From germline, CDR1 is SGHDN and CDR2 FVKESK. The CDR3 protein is CASSQDPRAYGYTF. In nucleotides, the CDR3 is TGTGCCAGCAGCCAAGATCCCAGGGCCTATGGCTACACCTTC.

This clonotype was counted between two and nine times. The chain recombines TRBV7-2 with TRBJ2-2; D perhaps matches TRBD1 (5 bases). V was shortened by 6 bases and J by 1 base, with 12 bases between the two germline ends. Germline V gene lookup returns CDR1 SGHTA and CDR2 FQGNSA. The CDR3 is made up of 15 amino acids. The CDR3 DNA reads TGTGCCAGCAGTCGGCGGACACTGAACACCGGGGAGCTGTTTTTT. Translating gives CASSRRTLNTGELFF.

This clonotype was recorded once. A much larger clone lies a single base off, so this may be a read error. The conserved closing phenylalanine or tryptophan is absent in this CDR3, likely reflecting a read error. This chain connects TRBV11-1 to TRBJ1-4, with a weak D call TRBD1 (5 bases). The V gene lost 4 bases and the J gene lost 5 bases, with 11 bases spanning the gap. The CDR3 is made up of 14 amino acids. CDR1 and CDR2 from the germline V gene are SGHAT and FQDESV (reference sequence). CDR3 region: CASSSGLGNEKLFV. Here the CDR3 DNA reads TGTGCCAGCAGCTCGGGACTGGGAAATGAAAAACTGTTTGTT.

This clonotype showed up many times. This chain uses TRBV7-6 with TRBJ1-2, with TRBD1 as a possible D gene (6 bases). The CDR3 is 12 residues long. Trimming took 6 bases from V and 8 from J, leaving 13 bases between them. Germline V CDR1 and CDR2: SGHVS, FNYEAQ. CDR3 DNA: TGTGCCAGCAGTCCAACAGGGTTCGGCTACACCTTC. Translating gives CASSPTGFGYTF.

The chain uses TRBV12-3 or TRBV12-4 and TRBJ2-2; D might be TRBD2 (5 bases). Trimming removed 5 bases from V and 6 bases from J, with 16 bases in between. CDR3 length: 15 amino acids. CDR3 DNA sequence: TGTGCCAGCAGTGTCCGCGGGTCCCTCGCCGGGGAGCTGTTTTTT. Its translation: CASSVRGSLAGELFF.